The 29 T cell receptor beta chains given below trace back to one sample, sequenced in a study of T cells in tuberculosis. This table comes from immunoSEQ multiplex PCR, and its TCRdb copy is limited to in-frame clones, with some not included. The profile covers about 34,000 clones, with roughly 92% appearing a single time and roughly 2% taken by the ten largest. Material: PBMCs. The receptors derive from a donor aged 10 to 29 with latent tuberculosis or without tuberculosis infection.

This sequence joins TRBV9 and TRBJ2-2, with 7 bases lining up with TRBD2. The CDR3 totals 16 residues. Germline V gives CDR1 SGDLS, CDR2 YYNGEE. V lost 2 bases, J lost 0 bases, and 4 bases stayed unmatched. In nucleotides, the CDR3 is TGTGCCAGCAGCGTTCGCGGGACTACGAACACCGGGGAGCTGTTTTTT. Its translation: CASSVRGTTNTGELFF.

The chain employs TRBV28 and TRBJ1-5; D is perhaps TRBD1 (6 bases). V lost 3 bases to trimming and J lost 6 bases, with 15 bases between them. CDR3 length: 15 residues. Germline V gene lookup returns CDR1 MDHEN and CDR2 SYDVKM. CDR3 protein: CASSFTGINPQPQHF. The CDR3 coding sequence is TGTGCCAGCAGTTTTACAGGGATCAACCCTCAGCCCCAGCATTTT.

This clone is deemed medium-sized. The chain carries TRBV5-4 and TRBJ1-2; TRBD1 might be the D (6 bases). Germline V gene sequence: CDR1 SGHNT, CDR2 YYREEE (reference sequence). V gave up 3 bases and J gave up 8 bases, with 23 bases separating them. The CDR3 loop spans 16 amino acids. The CDR3 DNA is TGTGCCAGCAGCTCAGACAGGAGGAATTTGTTGGGGGGCTACACCTTC. Residues: CASSSDRRNLLGGYTF.

This clone was seen only once. This chain uses TRBV30 with TRBJ1-2, with 9 nucleotides matching TRBD1. Germline CDR1 and CDR2: GTSNPN and SVGIG (reference sequence). V dropped 1 base and J dropped 4; count of bases not matched to a gene: 10. The CDR3 length is 16 residues. In nucleotides, the CDR3 is TGTGCCTGGAGTGCATCGGGGACAGGGAAGCCCTATGGCTACACCTTC. As protein: CAWSASGTGKPYGYTF.

Only one count was recorded for this clone. The V call is TRBV27, the J call TRBJ2-3, with TRBD1 identical over 9 bases. Germline CDR1 MNHEY, CDR2 SMNVEV (reference sequence). The trim removed 5 bases at V and 4 bases at J, leaving 4 bases unmatched. The CDR3 has 14 amino acids. The CDR3 loop reads CASSPGQGADTQYF. In nucleotides, the CDR3 is TGTGCCAGCAGTCCGGGACAGGGCGCAGATACGCAGTATTTT.

This clone appeared a few times. The genes are TRBV6-5 and TRBJ1-6, with D uncertain. CDR1 and CDR2 (germline): MNHEY, SVGAGI. The CDR3 has 14 amino acids. The germline V and J ends were trimmed by 5 bases and 7 bases, with 12 bases remaining between them. The CDR3 region has the DNA TGTGCCAGCAGTGCTCAGGCGGGCAATTCACCCCTCCACTTT. Translation gives CASSAQAGNSPLHF.

The CDR3 loop reads CASSRRLKPYEQYF. The DNA of the CDR3 is TGTGCCAGCAGCCGACGACTGAAGCCCTACGAGCAGTACTTC. V is TRBV6-5 and J is TRBJ2-7, with D uncertain. V lost 6 bases to trimming and J lost 2 bases, with 14 bases between them. This CDR3 contains 14 residues. Germline CDR1 MNHEY, CDR2 SVGAGI.

This sequence joins TRBV7-2 and TRBJ1-2; 7 bases fit TRBD1. V was pared by 2 bases and J by 6 bases, with 6 bases of the junction left unmatched. Germline-derived CDR1 and CDR2 are SGHTA and FQGNSA. CDR3 size: 14 residues. The CDR3 DNA reads TGTGCCAGCAGCTTACAGGGGGTCTCCGATGGCTACACCTTC. Its protein product is CASSLQGVSDGYTF. The full variable domain, with the rest looked up from reference TRBV7-2 and TRBJ1-2, is GAGVSQSPSNKVTEKGKDVELRCDPISGHTALYWYRQSLGQGLEFLIYFQGNSAPDKSGLPSDRFSAERTGGSVSTLTIQRTQQEDSAVYLCASSLQGVSDGYTFGSGTRLTVV.

The rearrangement uses TRBV28 and TRBJ2-5, with 7 bases that match TRBD1. CDR1 MDHEN and CDR2 SYDVKM come from the germline V gene. The CDR3 has 15 residues. V lost 6 bases to trimming and J lost 5 bases; unmatched junction nucleotides: 12. The CDR3 protein is CASSRDRDDLETQYF. The DNA of the CDR3 is TGTGCCAGCAGCCGAGACAGGGATGATCTTGAGACCCAGTACTTC.

The chain links TRBV6-1 to TRBJ2-2; D is uncertain. Germline V gene data show CDR1 as MNHNS and CDR2 as SASEGT. Trimming took off 6 bases at V and 5 bases at J, with 10 bases between the two ends. CDR3 length equals 13 residues. The CDR3 loop reads CASRNTATGELFF. As DNA, the CDR3 is TGTGCCAGCAGGAACACAGCTACCGGGGAGCTGTTTTTT.

The chain employs TRBV25-1 and TRBJ2-7, with D perhaps TRBD1 (5 bases). V gave up 2 bases and J gave up 3 bases, with 11 bases separating them. Germline assignment: CDR1 MGHDK and CDR2 SYGVNS. This CDR3 is built from 14 residues. Here the CDR3 reads CASSEAGPSYEQYF. DNA for the CDR3: TGTGCCAGCAGTGAAGCAGGGCCGAGCTACGAGCAGTACTTC.

The chain employs TRBV7-2 and TRBJ2-7; maybe TRBD2 (6 bases). CDR1 and CDR2 (germline): SGHTA, FQGNSA. V was cut by 4 bases and J by 5 bases, with 9 bases left in between. This CDR3 has 12 residues. CDR3 loop: CASSSGLHEQYF. CDR3 DNA sequence: TGTGCCAGCAGCTCTGGACTACACGAGCAGTACTTC.

This chain links TRBV11-2 with TRBJ2-6, with 7 bases lining up with TRBD2. The CDR3 is 16 amino acids. The trim removed 1 base at V and 1 base at J, leaving 1 base unmatched. Germline loops: CDR1 SGHAT, CDR2 FQNNGV. The CDR3 here is CASSLVRGSGANVLTF. CDR3 sequence (DNA): TGTGCCAGCAGCTTAGTGCGGGGGTCTGGGGCCAACGTCCTGACTTTC.

The rearrangement links TRBV7-8 to TRBJ2-1; tentatively, D is TRBD2 (7 bases). The CDR3 contains 15 residues. The V end lost 7 bases, the J end lost 4 bases, and 17 bases lay between the germline ends. Germline-derived CDR1 and CDR2 are SGHVS and FQNEAQ. The CDR3 DNA follows: TGTGCCAGCATCCCTACGGGGGGCCGATACAATGAGCAGTTCTTC. Protein product: CASIPTGGRYNEQFF. Full variable domain (remainder filled in from reference TRBV7-8 and TRBJ2-1): GAGVSQSPRYKVAKRGQDVALRCDPISGHVSLFWYQQALGQGPEFLTYFQNEAQLDKSGLPSDRFFAERPEGSVSTLKIQRTQQEDSAVYLCASIPTGGRYNEQFFGPGTRLTVL.

V and J are TRBV27 and TRBJ1-5, with 9 bases aligning to TRBD1. This CDR3 spans 15 amino acids. CDR1 and CDR2 from the germline V gene are MNHEY and SMNVEV (reference sequence). V was pared by 7 bases and J by 7 bases, with 11 bases of the junction left unmatched. The CDR3 spells CASTRQGGIDQPQHF. CDR3 DNA: TGTGCCAGCACTCGACAGGGGGGAATAGACCAGCCCCAGCATTTT.

The chain employs TRBV18 and TRBJ1-2, with 7 bases matching TRBD1. V lost 3 bases to trimming and J lost 6 bases; unmatched junction nucleotides: 7. Germline loops: CDR1 KGHSH, CDR2 LQKENI. The CDR3 length is 14 residues. The CDR3 loop is CASSPSGTVDGYTF. CDR3 coding DNA: TGTGCCAGCTCACCGTCCGGGACAGTGGATGGCTACACCTTC.

J is TRBJ2-7 and V is TRBV27, with 7 bases fitting TRBD2. J lost 3 bases, V lost 6 bases, and 14 bases had no gene match. The CDR3 has 16 residues. CDR1 and CDR2 (germline): MNHEY, SMNVEV (reference sequence). CDR3 amino acids: CASSPFGAGDNYEQYF. DNA of the CDR3: TGTGCCAGCAGCCCTTTTGGGGCGGGAGATAACTACGAGCAGTACTTC.

The CDR3 DNA reads TGTGCCAGCAGTTTCGGACACACACGCTACGAGCAGTACTTC. Encoded protein: CASSFGHTRYEQYF. The chain carries TRBV7-2 and TRBJ2-7; perhaps TRBD1 as D (5 bases). Trimming cost V 6 bases and J 3 bases, with 15 bases left between them. Germline CDR1 SGHTA, CDR2 FQGNSA. The CDR3 is 14 residues long.

The rearrangement uses TRBV2 and TRBJ1-1, with TRBD1 identical over 9 bases. The ends lost 4 bases at V and 5 bases at J; junction bases unmatched: 2. The germline gives CDR1 SNHLY, CDR2 FYNNEI. This CDR3 comprises 13 residues. CDR3 DNA: TGTGCCAGCAGTGTCGGGACAGGGACTGAAGCTTTCTTT. Amino acids: CASSVGTGTEAFF.

V is TRBV25-1 and J is TRBJ1-2; 8 nucleotides align to TRBD1. V gave up 4 bases and J gave up 8 bases; unmatched junction bases: 3. The CDR3 totals 12 residues. The germline V gene has CDR1 MGHDK and CDR2 SYGVNS. CDR3 sequence (DNA): TGTGCCAGCAGTGCAGGGGGCGGGGGCTACACCTTC. It yields the protein CASSAGGGGYTF.

This clone appeared a single time. The genes are TRBV5-6 and TRBJ2-1; 11 bases are a match to TRBD1. Germline CDR1 reads SGHDT; CDR2 reads YYEEEE. V shed 3 bases and J 7 bases; nucleotides not matched to a gene: 9. The CDR3 sequence is 16 residues long. The CDR3 DNA sequence: TGTGCCAGCAGCTCTACTAGGACAGGGGGCTTTAATGAGCAGTTCTTC. Translation gives CASSSTRTGGFNEQFF.

CDR3 bases: TGTGCCAGCAGCCCCTCCTGGGGGGGGCAAGACTACGAGCAGTACTTC. It yields the protein CASSPSWGGQDYEQYF. V usage is TRBV14 and J usage is TRBJ2-7; TRBD2 might be the D (7 bases). The CDR3 is 16 amino acids. The germline V and J ends were trimmed by 4 bases and 3 bases, with 19 bases remaining between them. Germline V CDR1 and CDR2: SGHDN, FVKESK. The full variable domain, with the rest looked up from reference TRBV14 and TRBJ2-7, is EAGVTQFPSHSVIEKGQTVTLRCDPISGHDNLYWYRRVMGKEIKFLLHFVKESKQDESGMPNNRFLAERTGGTYSTLKVQPAELEDSGVYFCASSPSWGGQDYEQYFGPGTRLTVT.

The V and J genes are TRBV7-2 and TRBJ2-2; D is possibly TRBD1 (6 bases). This CDR3 has 18 residues. Trimming left V 2 bases short and J 0 bases short, with 16 bases between. Germline CDR1 and CDR2: SGHTA and FQGNSA. Here the CDR3 reads CASSLKPLQGTNTGELFF. The CDR3 bases are TGTGCCAGCAGCTTAAAACCCCTCCAGGGGACGAACACCGGGGAGCTGTTTTTT.

This rearrangement joins TRBV7-2 to TRBJ1-4; no firm D call. V was clipped by 5 bases and J by 2 bases, with 12 bases between them. CDR3 length: 15 residues. Germline CDR1 reads SGHTA; CDR2 reads FQGNSA. The CDR3 bases are TGTGCCAGCAGCCCCGGCGGGGAGACTAATGAAAAACTGTTTTTT. Its translation: CASSPGGETNEKLFF.

The V call is TRBV4-2, the J call TRBJ2-7; 13 nucleotides line up with TRBD2. The germline gives CDR1 LGHNA, CDR2 YNFKEQ. The CDR3 consists of 16 residues. V lost 6 bases and J lost 6; bases outside the gene matches: 11. CDR3 amino acids: CASSLRLAGGPREQYF. As DNA, the CDR3 is TGTGCCAGCAGTTTAAGACTAGCGGGAGGCCCTCGCGAGCAGTACTTC.

The chain combines TRBV5-4 with TRBJ1-2; 8 positions match TRBD1. Looked up from germline, CDR1 is SGHNT and CDR2 is YYREEE (reference sequence). The trim removed 0 bases at V and 0 bases at J, leaving 7 bases unmatched. This CDR3 contains 17 residues. Written as DNA, the CDR3 is TGTGCCAGCAGCTTGGGGACAGGGTACGGCTCTAACTATGGCTACACCTTC. Encoded protein: CASSLGTGYGSNYGYTF.

J is TRBJ2-1 and V is TRBV25-1; D ambiguous. The germline V gene encodes CDR1 MGHDK and CDR2 SYGVNS. The CDR3 is 13 residues long. The ends were cut back, 1 base at V and 10 bases at J, with 11 bases in the middle. CDR3 region: CASSESGIIEQFF. The CDR3 region has the DNA TGTGCCAGCAGTGAATCCGGTATCATAGAGCAGTTCTTC.

V gene TRBV5-1 combines with J gene TRBJ2-3, with 8 bases identical to TRBD2. Trimming took 3 bases from V and 6 from J; bases not matched to a gene: 18. This CDR3 is 18 amino acids long. Germline assignment: CDR1 SGHRS and CDR2 YFSETQ. CDR3 loop: CASSSATGGLASVDTQYF. CDR3 nucleotide sequence: TGCGCCAGCAGCTCCGCGACCGGCGGACTAGCTTCTGTCGATACGCAGTATTTT.

This chain uses TRBV19 with TRBJ2-5, with 7 bases fitting TRBD1. Germline-derived CDR1 and CDR2 are LNHDA and SQIVND (reference sequence). V lost 5 bases to trimming and J lost 3 bases; unmatched junction nucleotides: 6. The CDR3 loop spans 14 amino acids. CDR3 loop: CASSARGTEETQYF. DNA for the CDR3: TGTGCCAGTAGTGCGCGAGGGACAGAAGAGACCCAGTACTTC.